Only a few counts were recorded for the clone carrying this T cell receptor beta chain. Its antigen is undetermined. This cohort consisted of healthy bone marrow donors. The study sampled nominally healthy donors, though unrecorded immune exposures were likely. The sample comes from a study of cytomegalovirus exposure and HLA in healthy donors. The study's findings and limits: Another analysis was done later, and it associated over 15,000 TCR beta sequences with HLA alleles at 0.05 false discovery rate.

The CDR3 consists of 15 residues. V shed 5 bases, J shed 4 bases, and the junction held 10 bases outside the gene matches. The germline gives CDR1 SGHRS, CDR2 YFSETQ. PCR employed 60 Vbeta and 13 Jbeta primers. Assay: immunoSEQ multiplex PCR; the TCRdb copy retains only in-frame clones and omits some. This repertoire shows 100,000 or so clones, around 80% found once; its top ten account for roughly 1.2%. V gene TRBV5-1 combines with J gene TRBJ2-7; 9 bases match TRBD1. The TCR was taken from a woman under 30 in good health and CMV-seronegative. Material: PBMCs. Here the CDR3 DNA reads TGCGCCAGCAGATCACAGGGGGCGCAGGGGTACGAGCAGTACTTC. It is translated as CASRSQGAQGYEQYF.